The clone carrying this T cell receptor (beta chain) has just one count. Produced via immunoSEQ multiplex PCR; TCRdb's table is partial and in-frame only. The sample lists approximately 68,000 clones, 82% occurring once. These data come from a study of OX40 agonist ivuxolimab in advanced cancers. This sample comprised CD4+ or CD8+ T cells sorted from blood, obtained in a trial of the OX40 agonist ivuxolimab. The clonotype originates from an adult with an advanced solid tumor such as melanoma, head and neck, liver or kidney cancer.

The CDR3 sequence is CASLRGASNPDTQYF. In DNA form, the CDR3 reads TGTGCCAGCCTGCGGGGGGCGAGTAACCCAGATACGCAGTATTTT. The J gene is TRBJ2-3, the V gene TRBV2; TRBD2 matches 8 bases. The V and J ends lost 8 bases and 4 bases, in that order; junction bases with no gene match: 11. The CDR3 has 15 amino acids. Germline V gene data show CDR1 as SNHLY and CDR2 as FYNNEI.